Listed below are T cell receptor beta chains from one sample, sequenced in a study of CD8 T cells in ankylosing spondylitis. A single record per CDR3 protein comes from TCRdb applying MiXCR to the 5' RACE reads. Of about 39,000 distinct CDR3 sequences listed, approximately 3% are singletons. Sequences were obtained from blood, either unsorted or a sorted T cell fraction (not recorded which). The receptors were sampled from a male donor with ankylosing spondylitis or in good health (not recorded which). Both conserved end residues are part of each CDR3. D genes are given only for firm matches. Clone sizes are given selectively: once, few, many, or a class where the clone is expanded.

d_call clone_size j_call v_call cdr3_aa cdr3_nt
. many TRBJ1-6 TRBV9 CASSEGGAASKSPLHF TGTGCCAGCAGCGAGGGGGGGGCAGCCTCGAAATCACCCCTCCACTTT
. many TRBJ2-2 TRBV9 CASNMAGAGELFF TGTGCCAGCAACATGGCAGGAGCCGGGGAGCTGTTTTTT
. many TRBJ2-1 TRBV9 CASSVGPGRPYNEQFF TGTGCCAGCAGCGTAGGTCCGGGAAGACCATACAATGAGCAGTTCTTC
TRBD2 many TRBJ2-2 TRBV9 CASSSRLAGRVGELFF TGTGCCAGCAGCTCGAGACTAGCGGGAAGGGTCGGGGAGCTGTTTTTT
TRBD2 many TRBJ2-5 TRBV9 CASSPSGSGETQYF TGTGCCAGCAGCCCTAGCGGGAGTGGAGAGACCCAGTACTTC
. many TRBJ1-1 TRBV9 CASSVGLREAADTEAFF TGTGCCAGCAGCGTAGGGTTAAGAGAGGCGGCGGACACTGAAGCTTTCTTT
. many TRBJ2-3 TRBV9 CASSGGTDYSTDTQYF TGTGCCAGCAGCGGCGGGACGGACTACAGCACAGATACGCAGTATTTT
TRBD1 many TRBJ1-6 TRBV9 CASSERQGVDSPLHF TGTGCCAGCAGCGAGAGACAGGGTGTGGATTCACCCCTCCACTTT
TRBD2 many TRBJ2-2 TRBV9 CASSVEEGLAGALGELFF TGTGCCAGCAGCGTAGAGGAGGGACTAGCGGGGGCCCTCGGGGAGCTGTTTTTT
. . TRBJ2-3 TRBV20-1 CSAREFTSPLQDTQYF TGCAGTGCTAGAGAATTCACTAGCCCTCTCCAGGATACGCAGTATTTT
. . TRBJ2-3 TRBV9 CASSVRGQRTDTQYF TGTGCCAGCAGCGTACGGGGGCAGCGCACAGATACGCAGTATTTT
. many TRBJ1-2 TRBV9 CASSVDSGSNYGYTF TGTGCCAGCAGCGTAGACAGCGGATCTAACTATGGCTACACCTTC
. . TRBJ1-6 TRBV10-1 CASSVEEGPLHF TGCGCCAGCAGTGTTGAGGAAGGACCCCTCCACTTT
TRBD1 many TRBJ2-3 TRBV9 CASSVDRGLTDTQYF TGTGCCAGCAGCGTAGACAGGGGGCTGACAGATACGCAGTATTTT
. many TRBJ2-5 TRBV9 CASSVGTIQETQYF TGTGCCAGCAGCGTAGGTACTATCCAAGAGACCCAGTACTTC
. many TRBJ1-1 TRBV9 CASSVATVATEAFF TGTGCCAGCAGCGTAGCTACAGTGGCCACTGAAGCTTTCTTT
. many TRBJ2-3 TRBV9 CASSTLGVGTDTQYF TGTGCCAGCAGCACACTAGGGGTCGGCACAGATACGCAGTATTTT
. many TRBJ1-6 TRBV9 CASSALDGHFNSPLHF TGTGCCAGCAGCGCGCTTGATGGACATTTTAATTCACCCCTCCACTTT
TRBD2 medium-sized TRBJ2-1 TRBV9 CASSVVASGANEQFF TGTGCCAGCAGCGTAGTGGCTAGCGGGGCTAATGAGCAGTTCTTC
. many TRBJ2-1 TRBV9 CASSRASGSPSYNEQFF TGTGCCAGCAGCCGAGCAAGCGGGTCCCCTTCCTACAATGAGCAGTTCTTC
. many TRBJ2-2 TRBV9 CASSPSGTQNTGELFF TGTGCCAGCAGCCCATCCGGGACGCAGAACACCGGGGAGCTGTTTTTT
TRBD2 many TRBJ2-1 TRBV9 CASSVGLAGANEQFF TGTGCCAGCAGCGTAGGACTAGCGGGAGCCAATGAGCAGTTCTTC
. many TRBJ2-3 TRBV9 CASSSRGPSTDTQYF TGTGCCAGCAGCTCCCGTGGACCAAGCACAGATACGCAGTATTTT
. many TRBJ1-2 TRBV9 CASSVVSAGSNYGYTF TGTGCCAGCAGCGTAGTATCGGCAGGGTCGAACTATGGCTACACCTTC
. few TRBJ2-1 TRBV9 CASGRTYNEQFF TGTGCCAGCGGGCGCACGTACAATGAGCAGTTCTTC
. many TRBJ2-2 TRBV9 CASSAYVGASTGELFF TGTGCCAGCAGCGCCTACGTCGGGGCGAGCACCGGGGAGCTGTTTTTT
. many TRBJ2-5 TRBV9 CASSVAVGDLETQYF TGTGCCAGCAGCGTAGCCGTCGGAGATTTGGAGACCCAGTACTTC